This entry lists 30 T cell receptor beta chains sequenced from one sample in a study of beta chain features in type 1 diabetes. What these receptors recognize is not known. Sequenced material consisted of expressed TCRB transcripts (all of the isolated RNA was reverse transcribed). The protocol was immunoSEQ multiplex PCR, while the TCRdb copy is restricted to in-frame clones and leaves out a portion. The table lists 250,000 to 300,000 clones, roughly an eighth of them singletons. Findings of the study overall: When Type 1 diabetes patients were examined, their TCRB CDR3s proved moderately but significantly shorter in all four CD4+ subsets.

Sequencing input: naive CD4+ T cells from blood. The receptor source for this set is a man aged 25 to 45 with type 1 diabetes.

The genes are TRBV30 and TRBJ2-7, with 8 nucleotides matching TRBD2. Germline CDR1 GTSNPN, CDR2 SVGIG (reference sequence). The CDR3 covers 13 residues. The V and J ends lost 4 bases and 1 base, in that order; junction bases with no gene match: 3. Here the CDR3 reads CAWNSGTSYEQYF. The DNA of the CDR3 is TGTGCCTGGAATAGCGGGACATCCTACGAGCAGTACTTC. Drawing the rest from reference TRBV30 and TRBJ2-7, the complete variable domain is SQTIHQWPATLVQPVGSPLSLECTVEGTSNPNLYWYRQAAGRGLQLLFYSVGIGQISSEVPQNLSASRPQDRQFILSSKKLLLSDSGFYLCAWNSGTSYEQYFGPGTRLTVT.

The CDR3 protein is CASSSGTGSYEQYF. The CDR3 DNA sequence: TGTGCCAGCAGTTCCGGGACAGGGTCCTACGAGCAGTACTTC. This chain uses TRBV28 with TRBJ2-7, with TRBD1 identical over 9 bases. CDR1 and CDR2 (germline): MDHEN, SYDVKM. The CDR3 contains 14 residues. With V trimmed by 4 bases and J by 1 base, 2 bases remained unmatched.

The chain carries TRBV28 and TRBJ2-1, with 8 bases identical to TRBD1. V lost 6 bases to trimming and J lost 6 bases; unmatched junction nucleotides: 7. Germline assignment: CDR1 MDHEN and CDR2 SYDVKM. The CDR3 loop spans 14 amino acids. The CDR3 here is CASRRQGFSNEQFF. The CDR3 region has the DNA TGTGCCAGCAGGCGACAGGGGTTTAGCAATGAGCAGTTCTTC.

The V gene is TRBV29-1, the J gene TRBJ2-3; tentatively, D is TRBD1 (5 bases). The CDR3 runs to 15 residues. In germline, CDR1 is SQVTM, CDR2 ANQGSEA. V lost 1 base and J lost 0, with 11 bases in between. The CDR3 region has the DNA TGCAGCGTTGAAGTACAAGGGGCTAGCACAGATACGCAGTATTTT. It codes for CSVEVQGASTDTQYF.

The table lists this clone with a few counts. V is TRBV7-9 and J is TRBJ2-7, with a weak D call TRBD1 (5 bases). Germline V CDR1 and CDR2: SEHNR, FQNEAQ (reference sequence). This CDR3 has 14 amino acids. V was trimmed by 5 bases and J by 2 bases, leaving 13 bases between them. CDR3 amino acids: CASSVGRSTYEQYF. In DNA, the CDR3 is TGTGCCAGCAGCGTGGGGCGGTCCACCTACGAGCAGTACTTC. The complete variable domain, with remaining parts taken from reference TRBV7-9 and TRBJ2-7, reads DTGVSQNPRHKITKRGQNVTFRCDPISEHNRLYWYRQTLGQGPEFLTYFQNEAQLEKSRLLSDRFSAERPKGSFSTLEIQRTEQGDSAMYLCASSVGRSTYEQYFGPGTRLTVT.

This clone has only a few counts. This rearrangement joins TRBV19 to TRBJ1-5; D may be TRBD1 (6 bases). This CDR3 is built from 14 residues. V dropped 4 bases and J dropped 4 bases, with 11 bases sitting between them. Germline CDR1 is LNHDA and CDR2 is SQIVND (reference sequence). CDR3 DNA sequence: TGTGCCAGTAGTAAGACGGACAGAAATCAGCCCCAGCATTTT. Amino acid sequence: CASSKTDRNQPQHF.

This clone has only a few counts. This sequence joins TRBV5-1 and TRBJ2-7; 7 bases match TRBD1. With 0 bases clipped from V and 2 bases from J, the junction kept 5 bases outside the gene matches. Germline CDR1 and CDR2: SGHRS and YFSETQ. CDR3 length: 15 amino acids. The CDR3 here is CASSLVRTGAYEQYF. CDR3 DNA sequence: TGCGCCAGCAGCTTGGTTCGTACAGGGGCCTACGAGCAGTACTTC.

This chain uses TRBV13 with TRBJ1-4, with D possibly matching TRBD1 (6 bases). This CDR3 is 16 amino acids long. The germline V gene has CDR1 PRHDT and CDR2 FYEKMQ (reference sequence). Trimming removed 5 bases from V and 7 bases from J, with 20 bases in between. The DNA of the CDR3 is TGTGCCAGCAGCGTCGGGGGCGGGAGGTTCGGTGAAAAACTGTTTTTT. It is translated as CASSVGGGRFGEKLFF.

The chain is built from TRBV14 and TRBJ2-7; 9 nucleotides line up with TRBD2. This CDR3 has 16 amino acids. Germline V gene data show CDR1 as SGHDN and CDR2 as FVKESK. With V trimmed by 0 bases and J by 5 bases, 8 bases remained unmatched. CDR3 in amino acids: CASSQDRAGGLNEQYF. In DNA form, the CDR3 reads TGTGCCAGCAGCCAAGATCGAGCGGGAGGCCTTAACGAGCAGTACTTC.

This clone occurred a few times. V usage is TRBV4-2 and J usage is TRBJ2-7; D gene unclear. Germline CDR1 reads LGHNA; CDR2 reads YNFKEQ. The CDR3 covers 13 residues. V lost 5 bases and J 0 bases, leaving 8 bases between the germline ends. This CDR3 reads CASSVSISYEQYF. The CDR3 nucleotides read TGTGCCAGCAGCGTAAGCATCTCCTACGAGCAGTACTTC.

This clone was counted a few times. The CDR3 sequence is CASSLGRGPRHFYEQYF. As DNA, the CDR3 is TGTGCCAGCAGCTTAGGAAGGGGCCCACGGCATTTCTACGAGCAGTACTTC. The chain links TRBV7-8 to TRBJ2-7, with D perhaps TRBD1 (5 bases). Germline CDR1 and CDR2: SGHVS and FQNEAQ. V was pared by 1 base and J by 3 bases, with 19 bases between. This CDR3 region has 17 residues.

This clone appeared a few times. The CDR3 nucleotides read TGTGCCAGCAGAGGACTAGCGGATTCCTACGAGCAGTACTTC. Amino acid sequence: CASRGLADSYEQYF. The rearrangement joins TRBV27 to TRBJ2-7, with TRBD2 matching over 10 bases. The CDR3 contains 14 residues. J was trimmed by 1 base and V by 6 bases; bases with no gene match: 3. CDR1 MNHEY and CDR2 SMNVEV come from the germline V gene (reference sequence).

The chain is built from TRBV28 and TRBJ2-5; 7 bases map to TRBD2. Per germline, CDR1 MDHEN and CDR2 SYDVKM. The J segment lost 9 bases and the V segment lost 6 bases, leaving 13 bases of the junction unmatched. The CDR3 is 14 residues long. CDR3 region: CASRLASGTGAQYF. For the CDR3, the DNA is TGTGCCAGCAGACTGGCGAGCGGGACGGGGGCCCAGTACTTC.

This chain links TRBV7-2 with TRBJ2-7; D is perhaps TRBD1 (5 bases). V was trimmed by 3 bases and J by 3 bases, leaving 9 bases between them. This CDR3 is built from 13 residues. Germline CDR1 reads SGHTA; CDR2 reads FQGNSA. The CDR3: CASSFGRDYEQYF. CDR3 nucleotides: TGTGCCAGCAGCTTCGGCAGGGACTACGAGCAGTACTTC.

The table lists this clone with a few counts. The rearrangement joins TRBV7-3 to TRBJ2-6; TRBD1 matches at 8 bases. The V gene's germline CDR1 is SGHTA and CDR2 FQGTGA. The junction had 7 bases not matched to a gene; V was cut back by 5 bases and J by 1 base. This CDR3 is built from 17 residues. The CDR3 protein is CASSTGTGLSGANVLTF. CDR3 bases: TGTGCCAGCAGCACCGGGACAGGACTATCTGGGGCCAACGTCCTGACTTTC.

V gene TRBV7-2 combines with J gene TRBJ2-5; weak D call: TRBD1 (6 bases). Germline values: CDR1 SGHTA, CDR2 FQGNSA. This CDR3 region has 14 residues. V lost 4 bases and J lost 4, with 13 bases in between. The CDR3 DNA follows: TGTGCCAGCAGCTGGGACAACGGGGTAGAGACCCAGTACTTC. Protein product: CASSWDNGVETQYF. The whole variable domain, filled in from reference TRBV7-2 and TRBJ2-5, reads GAGVSQSPSNKVTEKGKDVELRCDPISGHTALYWYRQSLGQGLEFLIYFQGNSAPDKSGLPSDRFSAERTGGSVSTLTIQRTQQEDSAVYLCASSWDNGVETQYFGPGTRLLVL.

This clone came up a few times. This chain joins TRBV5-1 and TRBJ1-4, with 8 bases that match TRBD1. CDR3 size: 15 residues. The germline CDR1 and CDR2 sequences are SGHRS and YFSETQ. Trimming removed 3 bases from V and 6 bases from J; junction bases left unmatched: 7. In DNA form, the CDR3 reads TGCGCCAGCAGCTCCTCAGGGACAGGCTATGAAAAACTGTTTTTT. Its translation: CASSSSGTGYEKLFF.

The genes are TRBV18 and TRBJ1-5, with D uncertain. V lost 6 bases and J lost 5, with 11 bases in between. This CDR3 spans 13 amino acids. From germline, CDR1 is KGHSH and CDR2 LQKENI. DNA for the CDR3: TGTGCCAGCTCCCCGGGGTATTATCAGCCCCAGCATTTT. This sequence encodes CASSPGYYQPQHF. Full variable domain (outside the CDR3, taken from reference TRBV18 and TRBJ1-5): NAGVMQNPRHLVRRRGQEARLRCSPMKGHSHVYWYRQLPEEGLKFMVYLQKENIIDESGMPKERFSAEFPKEGPSILRIQQVVRGDSAAYFCASSPGYYQPQHFGDGTRLSIL.

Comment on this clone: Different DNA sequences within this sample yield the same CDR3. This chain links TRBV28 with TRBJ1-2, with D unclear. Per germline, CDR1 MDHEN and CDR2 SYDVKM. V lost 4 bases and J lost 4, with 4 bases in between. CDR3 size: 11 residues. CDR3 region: CASSSSYGYTF. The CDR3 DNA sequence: TGTGCCAGCAGTTCGTCCTATGGCTACACCTTC.

The CDR3 here is CSVEAGGPYNEQFF. For the CDR3, the DNA is TGCAGCGTTGAAGCGGGAGGGCCCTACAATGAGCAGTTCTTC. The rearrangement uses TRBV29-1 and TRBJ2-1; TRBD2 matches 8 bases. Trimming removed 1 base from V and 2 bases from J; junction bases left unmatched: 1. The germline V gene has CDR1 SQVTM and CDR2 ANQGSEA. The CDR3 is 14 residues long.

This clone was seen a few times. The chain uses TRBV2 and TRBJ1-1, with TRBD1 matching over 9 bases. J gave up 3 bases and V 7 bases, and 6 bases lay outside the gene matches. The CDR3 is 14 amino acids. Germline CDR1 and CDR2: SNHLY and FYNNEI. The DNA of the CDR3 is TGTGCCAGCACCCCGGGACAGGGTCACACTGAAGCTTTCTTT. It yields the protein CASTPGQGHTEAFF.

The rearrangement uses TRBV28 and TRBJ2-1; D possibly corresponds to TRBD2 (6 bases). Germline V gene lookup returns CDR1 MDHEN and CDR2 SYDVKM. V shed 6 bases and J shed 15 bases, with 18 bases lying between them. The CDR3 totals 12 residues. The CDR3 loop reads CASSEGTQPGFF. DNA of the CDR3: TGTGCCAGCAGCGAGGGGACTCAACCAGGGTTCTTC.

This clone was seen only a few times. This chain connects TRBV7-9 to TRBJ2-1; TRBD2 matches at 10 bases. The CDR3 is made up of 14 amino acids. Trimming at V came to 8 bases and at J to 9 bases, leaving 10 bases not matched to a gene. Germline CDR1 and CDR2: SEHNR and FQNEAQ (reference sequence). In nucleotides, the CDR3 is TGTGCCAGCGCGATGGGGCTAGCGGGAGCTGAGCAGTTCTTC. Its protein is CASAMGLAGAEQFF.

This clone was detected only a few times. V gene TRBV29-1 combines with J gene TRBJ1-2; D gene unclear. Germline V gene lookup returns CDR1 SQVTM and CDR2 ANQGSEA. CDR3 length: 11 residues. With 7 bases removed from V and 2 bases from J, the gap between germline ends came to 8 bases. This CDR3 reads CSARENYGYTF. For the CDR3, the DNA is TGCAGCGCTCGGGAAAACTATGGCTACACCTTC.

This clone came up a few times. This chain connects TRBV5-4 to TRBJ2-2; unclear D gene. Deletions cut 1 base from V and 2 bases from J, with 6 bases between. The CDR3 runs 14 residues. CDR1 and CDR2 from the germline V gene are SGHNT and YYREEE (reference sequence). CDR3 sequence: CASSLKLNTGELFF. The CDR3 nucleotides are TGTGCCAGCAGCTTGAAACTCAACACCGGGGAGCTGTTTTTT.

The CDR3 DNA is TGTGCCAGCAGCTCCCAGGGGTCCACCGGGGAGCTGTTTTTT. Translated: CASSSQGSTGELFF. The chain is built from TRBV7-3 and TRBJ2-2; a possible D gene is TRBD1 (6 bases). The CDR3 spans 14 residues. Trimming stripped 4 bases from V and 4 bases from J, with 10 bases between. Germline V gene data show CDR1 as SGHTA and CDR2 as FQGTGA. Filled out from reference TRBV7-3 and TRBJ2-2, the complete variable domain reads GAGVSQTPSNKVTEKGKYVELRCDPISGHTALYWYRQSLGQGPEFLIYFQGTGAADDSGLPNDRFFAVRPEGSVSTLKIQRTERGDSAVYLCASSSQGSTGELFFGEGSRLTVL.

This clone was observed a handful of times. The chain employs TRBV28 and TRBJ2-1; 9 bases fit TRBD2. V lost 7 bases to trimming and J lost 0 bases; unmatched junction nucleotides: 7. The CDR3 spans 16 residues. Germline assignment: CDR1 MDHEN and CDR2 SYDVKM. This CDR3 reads CASTLGSGSSYNEQFF. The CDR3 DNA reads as TGTGCCAGCACCCTGGGTAGCGGGAGCTCCTACAATGAGCAGTTCTTC.

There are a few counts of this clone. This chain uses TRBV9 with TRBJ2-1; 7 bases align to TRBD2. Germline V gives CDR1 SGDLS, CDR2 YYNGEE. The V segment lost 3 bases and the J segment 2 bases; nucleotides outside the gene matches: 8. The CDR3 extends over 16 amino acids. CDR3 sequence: CASSGPASGPYNEQFF. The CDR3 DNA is TGTGCCAGCAGCGGCCCGGCTAGCGGTCCCTACAATGAGCAGTTCTTC.

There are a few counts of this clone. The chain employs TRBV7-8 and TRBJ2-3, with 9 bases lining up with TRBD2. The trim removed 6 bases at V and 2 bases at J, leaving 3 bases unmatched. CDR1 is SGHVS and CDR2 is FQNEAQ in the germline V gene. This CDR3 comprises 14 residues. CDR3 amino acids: CASRRLAATDTQYF. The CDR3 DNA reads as TGTGCCAGCAGACGACTAGCGGCCACAGATACGCAGTATTTT.

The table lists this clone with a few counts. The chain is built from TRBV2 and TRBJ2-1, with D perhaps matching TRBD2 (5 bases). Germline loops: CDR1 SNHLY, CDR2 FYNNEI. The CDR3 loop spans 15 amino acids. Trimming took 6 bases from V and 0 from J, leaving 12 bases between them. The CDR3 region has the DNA TGTGCCAGCAGGGAACTAGGGAGCTCCTACAATGAGCAGTTCTTC. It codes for CASRELGSSYNEQFF.